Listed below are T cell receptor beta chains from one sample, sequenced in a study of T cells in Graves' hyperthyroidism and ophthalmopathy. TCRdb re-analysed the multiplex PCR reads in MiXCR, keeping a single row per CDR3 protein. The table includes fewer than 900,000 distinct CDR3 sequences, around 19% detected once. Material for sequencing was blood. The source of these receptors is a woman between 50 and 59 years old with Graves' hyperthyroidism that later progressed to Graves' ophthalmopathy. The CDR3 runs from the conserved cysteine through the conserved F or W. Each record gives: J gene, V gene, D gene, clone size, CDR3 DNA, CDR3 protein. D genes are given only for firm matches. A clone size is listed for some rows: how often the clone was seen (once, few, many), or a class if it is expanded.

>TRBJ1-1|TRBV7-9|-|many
TGTGCCAGCAGCTTAGATGGTCCCGCTGAAGCTTTCTTT
CASSLDGPAEAFF
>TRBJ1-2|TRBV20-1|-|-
TGCAGTGCTAGAGAAACCAGGGTACGCTATGGCTACACCTTC
CSARETRVRYGYTF
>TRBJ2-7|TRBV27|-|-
TGTGCCAGCAGTTTACGGGGCAGCCCGGACGAGCAGTACTTC
CASSLRGSPDEQYF
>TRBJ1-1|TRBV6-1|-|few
TGTGCCAGCAGTGAGATGACCCCTGGAGTCACTGAAGCTTTCTTT
CASSEMTPGVTEAFF
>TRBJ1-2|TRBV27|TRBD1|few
TGTGCCAGCGGGGACAGGGATTCGTCTGGCTACACCTTC
CASGDRDSSGYTF
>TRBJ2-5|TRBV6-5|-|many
TGTGCCAGCAGTTACTCCGTTACGGCGGGGACCCAGTACTTC
CASSYSVTAGTQYF
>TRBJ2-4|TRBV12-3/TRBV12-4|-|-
TGTGCCAGCAGTTCGACTACCCCAATAGCCAAAAACATTCAGTACTTC
CASSSTTPIAKNIQYF
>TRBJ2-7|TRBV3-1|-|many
TGTGCCAGCAGCCTCCGGGATTCCTACGAGCAGTACTTC
CASSLRDSYEQYF
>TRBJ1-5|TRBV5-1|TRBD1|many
TGCGCCAGCAGCTCCACAGGGGGCGACGGACAGCCCCAGCATTTT
CASSSTGGDGQPQHF
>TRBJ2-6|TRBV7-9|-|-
TGTGCCAGCAGCTTGCCAGGGACCGGGGCCAACGTCCTGACTTTC
CASSLPGTGANVLTF
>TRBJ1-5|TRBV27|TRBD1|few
TGTGCCAGCAGTCGACAGGGGGCTTATGGTCAGCCCCAGCATTTT
CASSRQGAYGQPQHF
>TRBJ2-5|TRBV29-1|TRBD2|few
TGCAGCGCTAGGAGGACTAGTAAAGAGACCCAGTACTTC
CSARRTSKETQYF
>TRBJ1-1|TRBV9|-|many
TGTGCCAGCAGTGACAACGCAGGGTCCGGGGGCACTGAAGCTTTCTTT
CASSDNAGSGGTEAFF
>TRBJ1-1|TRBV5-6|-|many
TGTGCCAGCAGCTTTAGCACCGCAGGCTCTCGGACTGAAGCTTTCTTT
CASSFSTAGSRTEAFF
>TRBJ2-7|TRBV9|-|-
TGTGCCAGCAGCGTAGGCGGAACGGGCGAGCAGTACTTC
CASSVGGTGEQYF
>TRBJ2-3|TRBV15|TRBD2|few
TGTGCCACCAGCCTATTAAGGAGCGGGGATTTATCAGATACGCAGTATTTT
CATSLLRSGDLSDTQYF
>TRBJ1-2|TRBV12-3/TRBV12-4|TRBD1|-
TGTGCCAGCAGTTTACGGGGACAGTCCAACTATGGCTACACCTTC
CASSLRGQSNYGYTF
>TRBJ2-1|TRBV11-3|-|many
TGTGCCAGCAGCTCCACGTTCCATGAGCAGTTCTTC
CASSSTFHEQFF
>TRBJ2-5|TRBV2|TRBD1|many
TGTGCCAGCAGGGGGAGGACAGGGCTGGAGACCCAGTACTTC
CASRGRTGLETQYF
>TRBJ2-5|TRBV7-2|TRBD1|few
TGTGCCAGCAGCTTAGTAAGGGGGCGAAAGTACTTC
CASSLVRGRKYF
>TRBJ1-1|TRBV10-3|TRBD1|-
TGTGCCATCAGGGGGACAGGACAGAACACTGAAGCTTTCTTT
CAIRGTGQNTEAFF
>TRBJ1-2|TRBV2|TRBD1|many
TGTGCCAGCAGTGACGGGGGACAGGGATCCTATGGCTACACCTTC
CASSDGGQGSYGYTF
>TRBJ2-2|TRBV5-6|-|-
TGTGCCAGCAGCTGGGACCCGGGGGAGCTGTTTTTT
CASSWDPGELFF
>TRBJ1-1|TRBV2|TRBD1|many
TGTGCCAGCAGCGCTACGGGACAGGACGGGGCTGAAGCTTTCTTT
CASSATGQDGAEAFF
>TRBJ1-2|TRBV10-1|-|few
TGCGCCAGCAGTGAGGACCGGGATGGATATGGCTACACCTTC
CASSEDRDGYGYTF
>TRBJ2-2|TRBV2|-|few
TGTGCCAGCAGTGGACTCCTTAAGAACACCGGGGAGCTGTTTTTT
CASSGLLKNTGELFF
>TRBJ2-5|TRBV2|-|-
TGTGCCAGCAGTGAGACCCAGTACTTC
CASSETQYF
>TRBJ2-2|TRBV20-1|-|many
TGCAGTGCTAGAGGACTAGAGCGGGCGGGCGGGGAGCTGTTTTTT
CSARGLERAGGELFF
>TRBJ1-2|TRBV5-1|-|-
TGCGCCAGCCGCACCGGGACCGATGGCTACACCTTC
CASRTGTDGYTF
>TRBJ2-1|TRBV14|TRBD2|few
TGTGCCAGCAGCCTCCGGGGACTAGCGCGGGAGCAGTTCTTC
CASSLRGLAREQFF
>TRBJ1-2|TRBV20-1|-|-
TGCAGTGCTAGGTCTGGTGAACTTAACTATGGCTACACCTTC
CSARSGELNYGYTF
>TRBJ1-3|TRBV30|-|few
TGTGCCTGGACCATGGACAGCTCTGGAAACACCATATATTTT
CAWTMDSSGNTIYF